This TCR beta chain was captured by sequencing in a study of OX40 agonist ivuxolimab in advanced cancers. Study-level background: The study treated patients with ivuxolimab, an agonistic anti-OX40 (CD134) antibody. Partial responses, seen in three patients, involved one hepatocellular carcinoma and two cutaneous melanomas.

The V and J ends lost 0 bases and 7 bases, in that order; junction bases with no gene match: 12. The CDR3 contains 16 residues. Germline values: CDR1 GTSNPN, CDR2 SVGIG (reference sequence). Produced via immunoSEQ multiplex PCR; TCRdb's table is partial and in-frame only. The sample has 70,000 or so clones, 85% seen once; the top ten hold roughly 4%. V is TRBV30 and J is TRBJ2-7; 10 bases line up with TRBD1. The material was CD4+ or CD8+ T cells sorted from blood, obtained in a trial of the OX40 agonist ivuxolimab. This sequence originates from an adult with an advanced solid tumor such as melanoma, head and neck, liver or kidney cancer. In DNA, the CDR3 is TGTGCCTGGAGTGTATCCCGACAGGGGGCGAAACGTGAGCAGTACTTC. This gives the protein CAWSVSRQGAKREQYF.